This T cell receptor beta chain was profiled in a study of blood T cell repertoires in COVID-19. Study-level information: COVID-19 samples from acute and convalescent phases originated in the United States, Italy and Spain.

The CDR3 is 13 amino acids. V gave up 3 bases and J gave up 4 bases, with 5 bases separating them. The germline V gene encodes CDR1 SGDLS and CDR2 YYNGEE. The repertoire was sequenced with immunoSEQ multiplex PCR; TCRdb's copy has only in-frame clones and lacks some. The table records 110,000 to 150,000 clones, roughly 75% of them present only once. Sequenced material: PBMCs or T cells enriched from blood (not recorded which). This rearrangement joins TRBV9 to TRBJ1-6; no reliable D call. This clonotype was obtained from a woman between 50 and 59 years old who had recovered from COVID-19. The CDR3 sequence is CASSEQYNSPLHF. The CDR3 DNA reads TGTGCCAGCAGCGAACAGTATAATTCACCCCTCCACTTT.